Presented here are 21 T cell receptor beta chains from one specimen sequenced in a study of blood T cell repertoires in COVID-19. This table comes from immunoSEQ multiplex PCR, and its TCRdb copy is limited to in-frame clones, with some not included. The sample consists of approximately 220,000 clones, around 89% of them appearing once. Material for sequencing was PBMCs or T cells enriched from blood (not recorded which). These receptors all stem from a woman under 30 in a cohort exposed to, infected with or recovered from COVID-19 (not recorded which).

The V call is TRBV10-1, the J call TRBJ2-1, with 7 nucleotides matching TRBD1. After removal of 0 bases from V and 6 bases from J, the junction contained 2 bases not matched to a gene. Germline V gives CDR1 WNHNN, CDR2 SYGVQD (reference sequence). The CDR3 extends over 14 amino acids. CDR3 bases: TGCGCCAGCAGTGAGTCCCGGGACAGCAATGAGCAGTTCTTC. It specifies CASSESRDSNEQFF.

This clone was detected once. The chain uses TRBV21-1 and TRBJ1-3. TRBV21-1 constitutes a pseudogene. CDR3 size: 15 residues. CDR3: CASSTPVPSGSTIYF. CDR3 nucleotides: TGTGCCAGCAGCACTCCAGTACCCTCGGGGAGCACCATATATTTT.

The chain recombines TRBV5-4 with TRBJ2-3, with 13 positions matching TRBD2. Germline trimming cut 0 bases from V and 2 bases from J; bases unmatched to any gene: 3. This CDR3 is built from 17 residues. CDR1 SGHNT and CDR2 YYREEE come from the germline V gene (reference sequence). The CDR3 bases are TGTGCCAGCAGCTTGGAACTAGCGGGGGGGATCACAGATACGCAGTATTTT. As protein: CASSLELAGGITDTQYF.

The table lists this clone with a count of one. The gene calls are TRBV5-1 and TRBJ1-3; tentatively, D is TRBD1 (6 bases). V shed 2 bases and J shed 0 bases, with 9 bases lying between them. The CDR3 totals 15 residues. Looked up from germline, CDR1 is SGHRS and CDR2 is YFSETQ. In nucleotides, the CDR3 is TGCGCCAGCAGCTTACAGGGCTACTCTGGAAACACCATATATTTT. Protein sequence: CASSLQGYSGNTIYF.

This clone is a singleton in its sample. Compared with germline, one end of the junction differs, possibly owing to a read error. The genes are TRBV28 and TRBJ2-7, with unresolved D. The V gene's germline CDR1 is MDHEN and CDR2 SYDVKM. This CDR3 spans 11 amino acids. The CDR3 sequence is CASSLSSEQYF. CDR3 DNA sequence: TGTGCCAGCAGTTTATCCTCCGAGCAGTACTTC.

The genes are TRBV19 and TRBJ1-3; D not resolved. Germline V lookup: CDR1 LNHDA, CDR2 SQIVND (reference sequence). The length of the CDR3 is 17 residues. The ends were cut back, 3 bases at V and 0 bases at J, with 15 bases in the middle. In DNA form, the CDR3 reads TGTGCCAGTAGTATTGAGGGCAGATCTGGCTCTGGAAACACCATATATTTT. Translated, it gives CASSIEGRSGSGNTIYF.

This rearrangement joins TRBV7-2 to TRBJ2-1; 9 bases match TRBD2. Germline V gene data show CDR1 as SGHTA and CDR2 as FQGNSA. This CDR3 contains 16 residues. V shed 4 bases, J shed 2 bases, and the junction held 6 bases outside the gene matches. The CDR3 loop reads CASSSLAGATYNEQFF. CDR3 in DNA: TGTGCCAGCAGCTCCTTAGCGGGGGCCACCTACAATGAGCAGTTCTTC.

The chain employs TRBV11-1 and TRBJ2-1, with a weak D call TRBD2 (5 bases). Trimming shortened V by 5 bases and J by 5 bases, and 19 bases separated the two germline ends. Germline assignment: CDR1 SGHAT and CDR2 FQDESV (reference sequence). The CDR3 length is 16 residues. CDR3 in amino acids: CASSSPRGLRDNEQFF. CDR3 coding DNA: TGTGCCAGCAGCAGCCCGCGCGGGCTTCGGGACAATGAGCAGTTCTTC.

The J gene is TRBJ2-1, the V gene TRBV5-1, with TRBD2 identical over 10 bases. The V segment lost 0 bases and the J segment 6 bases; nucleotides outside the gene matches: 6. The CDR3 runs 16 residues. Germline-derived CDR1 and CDR2 are SGHRS and YFSETQ. This CDR3 is CASSLDLAGVTNEQFF. The CDR3 DNA sequence: TGCGCCAGCAGCTTGGATCTAGCGGGGGTTACCAATGAGCAGTTCTTC.

The rearrangement links TRBV7-9 to TRBJ2-2, with D possibly being TRBD1 (5 bases). Looked up from germline, CDR1 is SEHNR and CDR2 is FQNEAQ (reference sequence). Trimming removed 5 bases from V and 4 bases from J, with 17 bases in between. The CDR3 loop spans 16 amino acids. CDR3 region: CASSAPRQGITGELFF. Here the CDR3 DNA reads TGTGCCAGCAGCGCCCCTCGGCAGGGAATCACCGGGGAGCTGTTTTTT.

This rearrangement joins TRBV12-5 to TRBJ2-7; 8 bases agree with TRBD2. The CDR3 has 15 residues. The germline V gene has CDR1 LGHNT and CDR2 FRNRAP. Trimming at V came to 3 bases and at J to 4 bases, leaving 8 bases not matched to a gene. CDR3 loop: CASGFSGAGEYEQYF. In DNA, the CDR3 is TGTGCTAGTGGTTTTAGCGGAGCGGGAGAGTACGAGCAGTACTTC.

The chain carries TRBV14 and TRBJ1-2; possibly TRBD1 for D (5 bases). V gave up 4 bases and J gave up 4 bases, with 10 bases separating them. Germline CDR1 reads SGHDN; CDR2 reads FVKESK. The length of the CDR3 is 13 residues. The CDR3 DNA reads TGTGCCAGCAGCCCAGGGCGAGGCTATGGCTACACCTTC. Encoded protein: CASSPGRGYGYTF.

As concerns this clone: Other DNA variants within this sample encode the same CDR3. V gene TRBV19 combines with J gene TRBJ2-3; TRBD2 matches at 8 bases. The CDR3 is 14 amino acids. With 4 bases clipped from V and 4 bases from J, the junction kept 4 bases outside the gene matches. Looked up from germline, CDR1 is LNHDA and CDR2 is SQIVND (reference sequence). The CDR3 is CASSSGGPPDTQYF. The CDR3 DNA follows: TGTGCCAGTAGTAGCGGGGGGCCCCCAGATACGCAGTATTTT.

The rearrangement uses TRBV9 and TRBJ2-5; 9 nucleotides align to TRBD2. There are 15 residues in the CDR3. The V and J ends lost 0 bases and 7 bases, in that order; junction bases with no gene match: 7. Germline CDR1 is SGDLS and CDR2 is YYNGEE. In DNA, the CDR3 is TGTGCCAGCAGCGTAGCGTTGCGGGAGGGCGCGACCCAGTACTTC. The encoded protein is CASSVALREGATQYF.

A few counts support this clone. This rearrangement joins TRBV4-2 to TRBJ2-2, with a tentative D call TRBD1 (6 bases). CDR3 length: 16 residues. CDR1 and CDR2 (germline): LGHNA, YNFKEQ. The V end was cut by 0 bases, the J end by 7 bases, with 15 bases between. Written as DNA, the CDR3 is TGTGCCAGCAGCCAAGAGGCACCAGGGGATTACGGGGAGCTGTTTTTT. Encoded protein: CASSQEAPGDYGELFF.

The rearrangement links TRBV9 to TRBJ2-1; 10 nucleotides align to TRBD2. This CDR3 is 17 amino acids long. With V trimmed by 0 bases and J by 10 bases, 13 bases remained unmatched. Germline-derived CDR1 and CDR2 are SGDLS and YYNGEE. The CDR3 spells CASSVGGPTSGKGEQFF. As DNA, the CDR3 is TGTGCCAGCAGCGTAGGAGGCCCCACTAGCGGGAAGGGGGAGCAGTTCTTC. Looking up the rest from reference TRBV9 and TRBJ2-1 gives the full variable domain: DSGVTQTPKHLITATGQRVTLRCSPRSGDLSVYWYQQSLDQGLQFLIQYYNGEERAKGNILERFSAQQFPDLHSELNLSSLELGDSALYFCASSVGGPTSGKGEQFFGPGTRLTVL.

J is TRBJ1-4 and V is TRBV29-1, with D maybe TRBD1 (6 bases). Between the trimmed V and J ends, which lost 3 bases and 1 base, there was a span of 15 bases. Germline V lookup: CDR1 SQVTM, CDR2 ANQGSEA. This CDR3 is built from 16 residues. For the CDR3, the DNA is TGCAGCGTTGAGTTGGGACACCGTGGAACTAATGAAAAACTGTTTTTT. Its translation is CSVELGHRGTNEKLFF.

V usage is TRBV9 and J usage is TRBJ2-3, with TRBD2 identical over 9 bases. The CDR3 loop spans 18 amino acids. The germline V gene encodes CDR1 SGDLS and CDR2 YYNGEE. V lost 3 bases to trimming and J lost 2 bases; unmatched junction nucleotides: 13. This chain's CDR3 is CASSASPGLAFVTDTQYF. In nucleotides, the CDR3 is TGTGCCAGCAGCGCATCCCCGGGACTAGCATTTGTCACAGATACGCAGTATTTT.

This rearrangement joins TRBV24-1 to TRBJ2-1, with TRBD1 identical over 7 bases. The CDR3 extends over 15 amino acids. The germline CDR1 and CDR2 sequences are KGHDR and SFDVKD. Trimming took 4 bases from V and 6 from J; bases not matched to a gene: 8. The DNA of the CDR3 is TGTGCCACCAGTGACTCTTGGACAGGTGGCAATGAGCAGTTCTTC. The encoded protein is CATSDSWTGGNEQFF.

The chain employs TRBV12-3 or TRBV12-4 and TRBJ2-7; tentatively, D is TRBD2 (6 bases). The CDR3 spans 13 residues. Trimming took off 9 bases at V and 3 bases at J, with 15 bases between the two ends. CDR3 protein: CARQREWDYEQYF. The DNA of the CDR3 is TGTGCCAGGCAACGGGAGTGGGACTACGAGCAGTACTTC.

J is TRBJ1-2 and V is TRBV5-5; the D gene is possibly TRBD1 (6 bases). The CDR3 is 14 residues long. The V gene lost 4 bases and the J gene lost 8 bases, with 18 bases spanning the gap. From germline, CDR1 is SGHKS and CDR2 YYEKEE (reference sequence). In DNA, the CDR3 is TGTGCCAGCAGCCAGCCCACAGGGAATTACGGCTACACCTTC. Translated, it gives CASSQPTGNYGYTF.